This T cell receptor (beta chain) was sequenced during a study of T-cell reconstitution after alpha-beta-depleted transplantation in children. Study-wide results and limits: The origin of alpha-beta T cells about two months after transplant was reportedly several hundred expanded graft clones. Recipient T cells and thymic progenitors that survived were the source of the high TCRbeta diversity seen at day 60 in some patients. One year post-transplant, T-cell counts and diversity were largely derived from T cells produced anew.

This CDR3 has 18 residues. V dropped 2 bases and J dropped 2; count of bases not matched to a gene: 11. CDR1 and CDR2 (germline): SGHRS, YFSETQ. Using unique molecular identifiers, the investigators prepared the TCRbeta library. Using its own MiXCR run on the PCR reads, TCRdb lists one record per CDR3 protein. The sample holds approximately 500,000 distinct CDR3 sequences; roughly 30% are singletons and the top ten take under 45%. Comments on this clonotype: As yet, its antigen is unknown.

The source was PBMCs, collected before TCRalphabeta/CD19-depleted stem cell transplant. The TCR was taken from a boy under three years old with Wiskott-Aldrich syndrome, due to receive a stem cell transplant. The chain employs TRBV5-1 and TRBJ2-7, with 12 bases fitting TRBD2. This CDR3 reads CASSLLPRTSGTTYEQYF. CDR3 nucleotides: TGCGCCAGCAGCTTACTCCCGCGGACTAGCGGGACGACCTACGAGCAGTACTTC.